This passage covers 14 T cell receptor beta chains from one sample sequenced in a study of PD-L1 blockade in urothelial cancer. The method was immunoSEQ multiplex PCR; TCRdb's version includes in-frame clones alone and lacks a portion of them. The table has tens of thousands of clones, almost 90% seen once. The time point: pretreatment peripheral blood. The specimen was PBMCs, collected around atezolizumab (anti-PD-L1) treatment. These receptors all come from an older man with urothelial cancer.

The chain has TRBV29-1 and TRBJ2-7; D possibly corresponds to TRBD2 (6 bases). The germline V gene has CDR1 SQVTM and CDR2 ANQGSEA. This CDR3 contains 13 residues. V dropped 4 bases and J dropped 1 base, with 11 bases sitting between them. CDR3 sequence: CSVVSGPSYEQYF. CDR3 coding DNA: TGCAGCGTTGTTAGCGGACCTTCCTACGAGCAGTACTTC.

This clone was observed once. The chain has TRBV27 and TRBJ1-5; D is unresolved. The ends were cut back, 5 bases at V and 0 bases at J, with 11 bases in the middle. Germline CDR1 and CDR2: MNHEY and SMNVEV (reference sequence). The CDR3 is 15 amino acids. CDR3 bases: TGTGCCAGCAGTGCCTCTACTTATAGCAATCAGCCCCAGCATTTT. It yields the protein CASSASTYSNQPQHF.

This chain links TRBV28 with TRBJ1-5; no definite D call. CDR3 length equals 12 residues. Germline loops: CDR1 MDHEN, CDR2 SYDVKM. V was pared by 3 bases and J by 6 bases, with 6 bases between. CDR3 amino acids: CASSLNGQPQHF. The CDR3 DNA reads as TGTGCCAGCAGTTTGAACGGTCAGCCCCAGCATTTT.

This clone has just one count. The chain combines TRBV10-1 with TRBJ2-3; 8 nucleotides agree with TRBD2. Trimming took 3 bases from V and 2 from J; bases not matched to a gene: 7. In germline, CDR1 is WNHNN, CDR2 SYGVQD (reference sequence). The CDR3 spans 16 residues. The CDR3 protein is CASSDLAGGNTDTQYF. The CDR3 DNA is TGCGCCAGCAGTGATTTGGCGGGAGGCAACACAGATACGCAGTATTTT.

V usage is TRBV28 and J usage is TRBJ1-2; tentatively, D is TRBD1 (6 bases). With 7 bases removed from V and 4 bases from J, the gap between germline ends came to 10 bases. CDR3 size: 12 residues. Germline assignment: CDR1 MDHEN and CDR2 SYDVKM. This chain's CDR3 is CASTGDPYGYTF. CDR3 nucleotides: TGTGCCAGCACAGGGGATCCCTATGGCTACACCTTC.

This clone has a single count. The chain is built from TRBV15 and TRBJ1-4; the D gene is possibly TRBD1 (5 bases). Germline CDR1 LNHNV, CDR2 YYDKDF (reference sequence). CDR3 size: 14 residues. The V end lost 5 bases, the J end lost 7 bases, and 14 bases lay between the germline ends. The CDR3 DNA is TGTGCCACCAGCCCCAGGGTTTTGAGTGAAAAACTGTTTTTT. This codes for CATSPRVLSEKLFF.

For the CDR3, the DNA is TGTGCCAGCACGCGGACAGGGGGCATGAACACTGAAGCTTTCTTT. It codes for CASTRTGGMNTEAFF. The rearrangement joins TRBV6-6 to TRBJ1-1, with 11 positions matching TRBD1. This CDR3 spans 15 amino acids. Germline trimming cut 7 bases from V and 0 bases from J; bases unmatched to any gene: 4. Per germline, CDR1 MNHNY and CDR2 SVGAGI (reference sequence).

This sequence joins TRBV29-1 and TRBJ2-3; D is unclear. The CDR3 length is 10 residues. Germline loops: CDR1 SQVTM, CDR2 ANQGSEA. V lost 7 bases, J lost 8 bases, and 10 bases lay in between. CDR3 sequence: CSAAYGTQYF. The DNA for the CDR3 is TGCAGCGCTGCGTACGGTACGCAGTATTTT.

The chain carries TRBV5-5 and TRBJ2-5; 10 positions agree with TRBD1. With V trimmed by 3 bases and J by 4 bases, 3 bases remained unmatched. Germline CDR1 SGHKS, CDR2 YYEKEE (reference sequence). This CDR3 spans 14 amino acids. DNA for the CDR3: TGTGCCAGCAGCTGGGGACAGGGGAGAGAGACCCAGTACTTC. Translated: CASSWGQGRETQYF.

The rearrangement links TRBV28 to TRBJ1-5, with 9 bases fitting TRBD1. The ends lost 4 bases at V and 4 bases at J; junction bases unmatched: 11. The CDR3 has 17 residues. Germline V gene sequence: CDR1 MDHEN, CDR2 SYDVKM. The CDR3 DNA sequence: TGTGCCAGCAGTTCGTGGCAGGGACAGGGCTCGAATCAGCCCCAGCATTTT. Encoded protein: CASSSWQGQGSNQPQHF.

The sample holds one count of this clone. The chain joins TRBV28 to TRBJ1-5; 7 bases are shared with TRBD1. CDR1 and CDR2 (germline): MDHEN, SYDVKM. V lost 3 bases and J lost 6; bases outside the gene matches: 8. The length of the CDR3 is 15 residues. The CDR3 region has the DNA TGTGCCAGCAGTTTCCCAAACGACAGGGTTCAGCCCCAGCATTTT. This codes for CASSFPNDRVQPQHF.

Here the CDR3 DNA reads TGTGCCAGCAGCTTTGCGGGAGGAGAGCAGTACTTC. Translated: CASSFAGGEQYF. V is TRBV7-2 and J is TRBJ2-7, with 8 positions matching TRBD2. V was pared by 3 bases and J by 7 bases, with 2 bases of the junction left unmatched. The CDR3 covers 12 residues. Germline lookup yields CDR1 SGHTA and CDR2 FQGNSA.

This clone was detected a few times. The rearrangement uses TRBV10-3 and TRBJ1-1; maybe TRBD1 (6 bases). The CDR3 loop spans 15 amino acids. Germline CDR1 and CDR2: ENHRY and SYGVKD. Trimming shortened V by 3 bases and J by 4 bases, and 15 bases separated the two germline ends. CDR3 bases: TGTGCCATCAGTGAAATCGGGGGGCGAGGCACTGAAGCTTTCTTT. Translation: CAISEIGGRGTEAFF.

The genes are TRBV5-5 and TRBJ2-5, with unresolved D. Germline CDR1 and CDR2: SGHKS and YYEKEE (reference sequence). V was cut by 1 base and J by 5 bases, with 9 bases left in between. The CDR3 consists of 13 residues. CDR3 sequence: CASSLPPRETQYF. CDR3 sequence (DNA): TGTGCCAGCAGCTTGCCACCTCGGGAGACCCAGTACTTC.